What follows describes a single TCR beta chain. Its specificity is not known. This sample was taken from a study of cytomegalovirus exposure and HLA in healthy donors. The PCR made use of 60 Vbeta and 13 Jbeta primers. The repertoire was sequenced with immunoSEQ multiplex PCR; TCRdb's copy has only in-frame clones and lacks some. The sample carries roughly 130,000 clones, approximately 81% recorded once. Broader study findings: Three chains linked to CMV were shown in vitro to be specific for CMV antigens.

The receptor comes from a man aged 18 to 35 in good health and CMV-seronegative. The sequencing input was PBMCs.

The CDR3 is CASSRPGLAITDTQYF. In nucleotides, the CDR3 is TGTGCCAGCAGTCGCCCGGGACTAGCGATCACAGATACGCAGTATTTT. The V call is TRBV28, the J call TRBJ2-3, with 10 bases lining up with TRBD2. V gave up 5 bases and J gave up 2 bases; unmatched junction bases: 7. Germline values: CDR1 MDHEN, CDR2 SYDVKM. The CDR3 contains 16 residues. Looking up the rest from reference TRBV28 and TRBJ2-3 gives the full variable domain: DVKVTQSSRYLVKRTGEKVFLECVQDMDHENMFWYRQDPGLGLRLIYFSYDVKMKEKGDIPEGYSVSREKKERFSLILESASTNQTSMYLCASSRPGLAITDTQYFGPGTRLTVL.